Each of the 14 T cell receptor beta chains below was sequenced from the same sample in a study of blood T cells in healthy people across ages. Primers used in a second PCR of about 6 to 11 cycles were a sample-barcoded 5' primer and a J-beta primer mix. Using its own MiXCR run on the 5' RACE reads, TCRdb lists one record per CDR3 protein. The repertoire holds 800,000 to 900,000 distinct CDR3 sequences, with less than 80% as singletons. Input material: blood. These receptors came from a man aged 25 to 40 in good health.

The J gene is TRBJ2-1, the V gene TRBV2; maybe TRBD2 (5 bases). The CDR3 sequence is 15 residues long. Trimming cost V 6 bases and J 6 bases, with 18 bases left between them. Germline values: CDR1 SNHLY, CDR2 FYNNEI. This chain's CDR3 is CASREGSAVPNEQFF. In DNA, the CDR3 is TGTGCCAGCAGAGAGGGCAGCGCTGTCCCCAATGAGCAGTTCTTC.

This chain joins TRBV15 and TRBJ2-1, with TRBD1 identical over 11 bases. Germline CDR1 and CDR2: LNHNV and YYDKDF (reference sequence). V lost 5 bases to trimming and J lost 9 bases; unmatched junction nucleotides: 3. This CDR3 is 13 amino acids long. The CDR3 sequence is CATSGTGGTEQFF. CDR3 coding DNA: TGTGCCACCAGCGGGACAGGGGGAACTGAGCAGTTCTTC.

This clonotype was seen a few times. V usage is TRBV20-1 and J usage is TRBJ2-7; D may be TRBD1 (6 bases). The length of the CDR3 is 13 residues. The germline CDR1 and CDR2 sequences are DFQATT and SNEGSKA (reference sequence). V was trimmed by 4 bases and J by 2 bases, leaving 12 bases between them. The DNA of the CDR3 is TGCAGTGCTAACGTCGGACAGACCTACGAGCAGTACTTC. Encoded protein: CSANVGQTYEQYF.

This clonotype was found a few times. CDR3 nucleotide sequence: TGTGCCAGCAGCTTAGCGCAGGGGGTAGGATTAGACACTGAAGCTTTCTTT. Its protein product is CASSLAQGVGLDTEAFF. V is TRBV7-6 and J is TRBJ1-1, with 7 bases matching TRBD1. V dropped 0 bases and J dropped 3; count of bases not matched to a gene: 10. CDR3 length: 17 amino acids. Germline V gene data show CDR1 as SGHVS and CDR2 as FNYEAQ. The variable domain in full, completed from reference TRBV7-6 and TRBJ1-1, reads GAGVSQSPRYKVTKRGQDVALRCDPISGHVSLYWYRQALGQGPEFLTYFNYEAQQDKSGLPNDRFSAERPEGSISTLTIQRTEQRDSAMYRCASSLAQGVGLDTEAFFGQGTRLTVV.

The V and J genes are TRBV20-1 and TRBJ2-7, with D possibly being TRBD1 or TRBD2 (5 bases each). V was clipped by 6 bases and J by 0 bases, with 15 bases between them. From germline, CDR1 is DFQATT and CDR2 SNEGSKA (reference sequence). The CDR3 has 14 residues. The CDR3, as DNA: TGCAGTGCAACCCCCGGGACCCTCTCCTACGAGCAGTACTTC. This translates into CSATPGTLSYEQYF.

V is TRBV5-1 and J is TRBJ1-2; no definite D call. The CDR3 contains 14 residues. CDR1 is SGHRS and CDR2 is YFSETQ in the germline V gene. V was shortened by 7 bases and J by 3 bases, with 16 bases between the two germline ends. This CDR3 is CASALGQADYGYTF. The CDR3 nucleotides read TGCGCCAGCGCCCTAGGGCAGGCGGACTATGGCTACACCTTC.

The V and J genes are TRBV28 and TRBJ2-5, with D possibly being TRBD2 (5 bases). The CDR3 loop spans 16 amino acids. V shed 1 base and J shed 4 bases, with 16 bases lying between them. The germline CDR1 and CDR2 sequences are MDHEN and SYDVKM. CDR3: CASSLYRDQAGETQYF. CDR3 DNA sequence: TGTGCCAGCAGTTTATACCGAGACCAGGCGGGAGAGACCCAGTACTTC.

This chain connects TRBV7-2 to TRBJ2-2, with TRBD2 matching 8 bases. V shed 2 bases and J 0 bases; nucleotides not matched to a gene: 5. The CDR3 spans 17 residues. Germline V gives CDR1 SGHTA, CDR2 FQGNSA. CDR3: CASSLTFGGANTGELFF. CDR3 in DNA: TGTGCCAGCAGCTTAACTTTCGGGGGGGCGAACACCGGGGAGCTGTTTTTT.

The chain carries TRBV4-2 and TRBJ1-1, with D perhaps matching TRBD1 (5 bases). This CDR3 comprises 13 residues. Germline V gene lookup returns CDR1 LGHNA and CDR2 YNFKEQ. Trimming took off 0 bases at V and 8 bases at J, with 10 bases between the two ends. The CDR3 region has the DNA TGTGCCAGCAGCCAAGACAGGGTACCCGAAGCTTTCTTT. It specifies CASSQDRVPEAFF.

The table lists this clonotype with a count of one. The genes are TRBV7-9 and TRBJ2-1; possibly TRBD1 or TRBD2 for D (5 bases each). CDR3 length: 14 amino acids. The V end lost 6 bases, the J end lost 2 bases, and 11 bases lay between the germline ends. Germline V gives CDR1 SEHNR, CDR2 FQNEAQ (reference sequence). The CDR3 coding sequence is TGTGCCAGCAGTGCCGGGGCCCCCTACAATGAGCAGTTCTTC. Translating it yields CASSAGAPYNEQFF.

V and J are TRBV7-2 and TRBJ1-6, with D perhaps TRBD1 (5 bases). The CDR3 is made up of 15 amino acids. V lost 5 bases and J 8 bases, leaving 16 bases between the germline ends. Germline V gene lookup returns CDR1 SGHTA and CDR2 FQGNSA. Written as DNA, the CDR3 is TGTGCCAGCAGCCGCCTGACAGCCATAGATTCACCCCTCCACTTT. This sequence encodes CASSRLTAIDSPLHF.

J is TRBJ2-1 and V is TRBV5-1; TRBD1 aligns across 8 bases. Germline lookup yields CDR1 SGHRS and CDR2 YFSETQ. The CDR3 is 12 residues long. V was pared by 5 bases and J by 7 bases, with 2 bases of the junction left unmatched. This chain's CDR3 is CASSGQGNEQFF. The CDR3 bases are TGCGCCAGCAGTGGACAGGGTAATGAGCAGTTCTTC.

This clonotype was found once. The J gene is TRBJ1-2, the V gene TRBV29-1, with 9 bases aligning to TRBD1. V was clipped by 4 bases and J by 8 bases; unmatched bases: 8. The V gene's germline CDR1 is SQVTM and CDR2 ANQGSEA. The CDR3 spans 13 residues. The CDR3 nucleotides read TGCAGCGTTGTGGGACAGGGATCCTGGGGCTACACCTTC. Amino acids: CSVVGQGSWGYTF.

The sample holds one count of this clonotype. This chain connects TRBV12-3 or TRBV12-4 to TRBJ2-3; D gene unclear. CDR3 length: 12 amino acids. Trimming pared 5 bases from V and 6 bases from J, leaving 9 bases between. This CDR3 reads CASSEWADTQYF. The CDR3 DNA is TGTGCCAGCAGTGAATGGGCCGATACGCAGTATTTT.